The 22 T cell receptor beta chains reported below all come from one sample, sequenced in a study of immune evolution from preneoplasia to lung adenocarcinoma. Using immunoSEQ multiplex PCR, the repertoire was profiled, and TCRdb retains in-frame clones only, with some absent. Of roughly 5,400 clones in the sample, over 80% were seen once. The sample comprised FFPE minimally invasive lung adenocarcinoma tissue. These receptors were obtained from a person aged 60 to 80 with lung adenocarcinoma.

V and J are TRBV6-4 and TRBJ1-1, with D perhaps TRBD1 (5 bases). V was shortened by 6 bases and J by 0 bases, with 8 bases between the two germline ends. The V gene's germline CDR1 is MRHNA and CDR2 SNTAGT. The CDR3 runs 13 residues. DNA for the CDR3: TGTGCCAGCAGCAGGGCCTTGAACACTGAAGCTTTCTTT. It is translated as CASSRALNTEAFF.

CDR3 in DNA: TGTGCCAGCAGTTACTCGGCAGGGGTAAAGACTGAAGCTTTCTTT. Protein sequence: CASSYSAGVKTEAFF. This rearrangement joins TRBV6-6 to TRBJ1-1; D possibly corresponds to TRBD1 (6 bases). The length of the CDR3 is 15 residues. The V gene lost 0 bases and the J gene lost 5 bases, with 13 bases spanning the gap. Germline loops: CDR1 MNHNY, CDR2 SVGAGI (reference sequence).

This clone appeared a single time. The V call is TRBV11-3, the J call TRBJ2-5, with 8 bases aligning to TRBD2. The germline gives CDR1 SGHNT, CDR2 YENEEA. V lost 5 bases, J lost 9 bases, and 14 bases stayed unmatched. There are 15 residues in the CDR3. The CDR3 loop reads CASSPGTRRHDAQYF. DNA of the CDR3: TGTGCCAGCAGCCCCGGGACTAGAAGACATGACGCCCAGTACTTC.

The chain links TRBV30 to TRBJ1-1; TRBD1 matches at 8 bases. Germline CDR1 GTSNPN, CDR2 SVGIG (reference sequence). The ends lost 5 bases at V and 3 bases at J; junction bases unmatched: 8. The CDR3 sequence is 14 residues long. The CDR3 coding sequence is TGTGCCTGGGCGAGGACAGGGTTGGACACTGAAGCTTTCTTT. It is translated as CAWARTGLDTEAFF.

This clone appeared a few times. V gene TRBV5-1 combines with J gene TRBJ2-6; possible D gene TRBD2, 5 bases. Germline V gene sequence: CDR1 SGHRS, CDR2 YFSETQ. With 3 bases removed from V and 1 base from J, the gap between germline ends came to 8 bases. There are 15 residues in the CDR3. The CDR3 sequence is CASSSRGSGANVLTF. The CDR3 DNA follows: TGCGCCAGCAGCTCCCGGGGATCTGGGGCCAACGTCCTGACTTTC.

Points on this clone: An end of the junction does not agree with germline; a read error may underlie this. The chain joins TRBV7-2 to TRBJ2-2, with D perhaps matching TRBD1 or TRBD2 (6 bases each). CDR1 and CDR2 (germline): SGHTA, FQGNSA. The CDR3 has 18 residues. CDR3 bases: TGTGCCAGCAGCTTAGATCCGATGGGGGGCTCGAACACCGGGGAGCTATTTTTT. This gives the protein CASSLDPMGGSNTGELFF.

This clone was observed once. The chain uses TRBV9 and TRBJ2-2; no definite D call. The CDR3 sequence is 13 residues long. V gave up 0 bases and J gave up 3 bases, with 3 bases separating them. Germline CDR1 is SGDLS and CDR2 is YYNGEE. CDR3 sequence reads: CASSVGHTGELFF. In DNA, the CDR3 is TGTGCCAGCAGCGTAGGGCACACCGGGGAGCTGTTTTTT.

The V gene is TRBV12-5, the J gene TRBJ2-7, with 8 bases lining up with TRBD1. Looked up from germline, CDR1 is LGHNT and CDR2 is FRNRAP. V was clipped by 0 bases and J by 4 bases; unmatched bases: 11. This CDR3 spans 17 amino acids. CDR3 sequence: CASGLVRGQGAKYEQYF. The DNA of the CDR3 is TGTGCTAGTGGTTTGGTAAGGGGGCAGGGGGCGAAGTACGAGCAGTACTTC.

The V call is TRBV5-6, the J call TRBJ2-2; weak D call: TRBD2 (5 bases). The CDR3 is 12 residues long. CDR1 SGHDT and CDR2 YYEEEE come from the germline V gene. Trimming cost V 4 bases and J 5 bases, with 6 bases left between them. The DNA of the CDR3 is TGTGCCAGCAGCCGGGGAACCGGGGAGCTGTTTTTT. Residues: CASSRGTGELFF.

The gene calls are TRBV6-5 and TRBJ1-2; TRBD1 matches 7 bases. This CDR3 comprises 15 residues. V lost 2 bases to trimming and J lost 7 bases; unmatched junction nucleotides: 10. Germline CDR1 reads MNHEY; CDR2 reads SVGAGI. CDR3 region: CASSYTTGVAGGYTF. The CDR3 coding sequence is TGTGCCAGCAGTTACACCACAGGGGTGGCAGGTGGCTACACCTTC.

The chain uses TRBV10-1 and TRBJ1-2; 9 positions agree with TRBD1. Germline assignment: CDR1 WNHNN and CDR2 SYGVQD (reference sequence). The CDR3 extends over 19 amino acids. V lost 3 bases and J lost 4; bases outside the gene matches: 18. The CDR3: CASSDSPGTGNGGGYGYTF. CDR3 nucleotide sequence: TGCGCCAGCAGTGATAGCCCCGGGACAGGGAACGGGGGCGGCTATGGCTACACCTTC.

The V call is TRBV5-6, the J call TRBJ2-7, with D unresolved. CDR3 length: 12 residues. Germline V CDR1 and CDR2: SGHDT, YYEEEE. Between the trimmed V and J ends, which lost 4 bases and 1 base, there was a span of 6 bases. The CDR3 loop is CASSRQSYEQYF. The CDR3 DNA reads as TGTGCCAGCAGCCGACAATCCTACGAGCAGTACTTC.

V gene TRBV7-2 combines with J gene TRBJ1-4; TRBD1 is a possible D gene (6 bases). CDR1 and CDR2 (germline): SGHTA, FQGNSA. The CDR3 covers 14 residues. Trimming left V 3 bases short and J 7 bases short, with 12 bases between. CDR3 protein: CASSFTGYGEKLFF. Here the CDR3 DNA reads TGTGCCAGCAGCTTCACAGGGTACGGTGAAAAACTGTTTTTT.

The rearrangement links TRBV7-2 to TRBJ2-5; 9 bases are shared with TRBD2. The germline V gene encodes CDR1 SGHTA and CDR2 FQGNSA. Trimming at V came to 6 bases and at J to 5 bases, leaving 7 bases not matched to a gene. The CDR3 spans 14 residues. The CDR3 is CASRPTSGSETQYF. The CDR3 bases are TGTGCCAGCAGACCGACTAGCGGCTCGGAGACCCAGTACTTC.

The chain combines TRBV15 with TRBJ2-7; either TRBD1 or TRBD2 may supply D (5 bases each). Looked up from germline, CDR1 is LNHNV and CDR2 is YYDKDF (reference sequence). Trimming pared 6 bases from V and 6 bases from J, leaving 24 bases between. The CDR3 length is 16 residues. CDR3 loop: CATSFETATNRGEQYF. DNA for the CDR3: TGTGCCACCAGTTTTGAGACAGCTACTAACCGGGGCGAGCAGTACTTC. Drawing the rest from reference TRBV15 and TRBJ2-7, the complete variable domain is DAMVIQNPRYQVTQFGKPVTLSCSQTLNHNVMYWYQQKSSQAPKLLFHYYDKDFNNEADTPDNFQSRRPNTSFCFLDIRSPGLGDTAMYLCATSFETATNRGEQYFGPGTRLTVT.

This clone appeared a few times. This chain connects TRBV7-9 to TRBJ2-1; D is possibly TRBD1 or TRBD2 (5 bases each). This CDR3 contains 19 residues. The germline V gene has CDR1 SEHNR and CDR2 FQNEAQ (reference sequence). V gave up 4 bases and J gave up 0 bases, with 22 bases separating them. The chain's CDR3 is CASSSRESGPSSSYNEQFF. In nucleotides, the CDR3 is TGTGCCAGCAGCTCCAGGGAGTCTGGTCCCTCTAGCTCCTACAATGAGCAGTTCTTC.

The chain joins TRBV30 to TRBJ1-3, with D hard to call. Germline lookup yields CDR1 GTSNPN and CDR2 SVGIG (reference sequence). The CDR3 covers 14 residues. The germline V and J ends were trimmed by 8 bases and 0 bases, with 14 bases remaining between them. The CDR3: CAHHSYPSGNTIYF. The CDR3 region has the DNA TGTGCCCACCACTCCTATCCCTCTGGAAACACCATATATTTT. The full variable domain, completed using reference TRBV30 and TRBJ1-3, is SQTIHQWPATLVQPVGSPLSLECTVEGTSNPNLYWYRQAAGRGLQLLFYSVGIGQISSEVPQNLSASRPQDRQFILSSKKLLLSDSGFYLCAHHSYPSGNTIYFGEGSWLTVV.

The V call is TRBV14, the J call TRBJ2-3; weak D call: TRBD2 (6 bases). Germline CDR1 reads SGHDN; CDR2 reads FVKESK. The V and J ends lost 4 bases and 1 base respectively, with 12 bases between them. The CDR3 length is 15 residues. As DNA, the CDR3 is TGTGCCAGCAGCCCACTCGGGACTCGCACAGATACGCAGTATTTT. This gives the protein CASSPLGTRTDTQYF.

The CDR3 DNA reads TGTGCCAGCAGCTCCGGGACAGGGAGTGGAGATACGCAGTATTTT. Translated: CASSSGTGSGDTQYF. The chain combines TRBV7-9 with TRBJ2-3; 9 nucleotides agree with TRBD1. CDR3 length: 15 residues. CDR1 is SEHNR and CDR2 is FQNEAQ in the germline V gene (reference sequence). V lost 4 bases to trimming and J lost 5 bases; unmatched junction nucleotides: 7.

The chain joins TRBV5-6 to TRBJ1-4, with a weak D call TRBD1 (5 bases). The V end was cut by 0 bases, the J end by 6 bases, with 9 bases between. Germline lookup yields CDR1 SGHDT and CDR2 YYEEEE. This CDR3 has 14 residues. In nucleotides, the CDR3 is TGTGCCAGCAGCTTGGCTTGGGGGGATGAAAAACTGTTTTTT. Its translation: CASSLAWGDEKLFF.

The gene calls are TRBV19 and TRBJ1-1; TRBD1 matches 10 bases. Looked up from germline, CDR1 is LNHDA and CDR2 is SQIVND (reference sequence). The V gene end was trimmed by 4 bases and the J gene end by 1 base; junction bases not matched to a gene: 6. This CDR3 contains 16 residues. CDR3: CASSTGTGDQNTEAFF. The CDR3 DNA sequence: TGTGCCAGTAGTACCGGGACAGGGGATCAGAACACTGAAGCTTTCTTT.

The chain combines TRBV5-4 with TRBJ1-2; D is ambiguous. Trimming removed 0 bases at V and 4 bases at J, with 7 bases between. Germline loops: CDR1 SGHNT, CDR2 YYREEE (reference sequence). The CDR3 extends over 13 amino acids. CDR3 sequence: CASSLGASYGYTF. CDR3 nucleotides: TGTGCCAGCAGCTTGGGGGCGAGCTATGGCTACACCTTC.